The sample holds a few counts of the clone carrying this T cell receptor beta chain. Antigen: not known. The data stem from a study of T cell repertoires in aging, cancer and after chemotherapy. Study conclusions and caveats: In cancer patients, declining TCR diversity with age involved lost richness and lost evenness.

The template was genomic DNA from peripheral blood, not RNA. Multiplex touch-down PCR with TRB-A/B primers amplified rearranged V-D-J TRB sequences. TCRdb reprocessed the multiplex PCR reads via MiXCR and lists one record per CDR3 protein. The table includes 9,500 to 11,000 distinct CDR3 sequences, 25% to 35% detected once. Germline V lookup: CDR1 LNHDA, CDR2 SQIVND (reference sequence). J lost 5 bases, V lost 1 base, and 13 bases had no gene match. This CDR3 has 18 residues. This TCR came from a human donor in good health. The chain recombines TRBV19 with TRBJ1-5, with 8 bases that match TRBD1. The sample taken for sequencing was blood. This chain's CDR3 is CASSIAFGQGADYQPQHF. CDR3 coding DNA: TGTGCCAGTAGTATAGCTTTCGGGCAGGGGGCCGACTATCAGCCCCAGCATTTT.